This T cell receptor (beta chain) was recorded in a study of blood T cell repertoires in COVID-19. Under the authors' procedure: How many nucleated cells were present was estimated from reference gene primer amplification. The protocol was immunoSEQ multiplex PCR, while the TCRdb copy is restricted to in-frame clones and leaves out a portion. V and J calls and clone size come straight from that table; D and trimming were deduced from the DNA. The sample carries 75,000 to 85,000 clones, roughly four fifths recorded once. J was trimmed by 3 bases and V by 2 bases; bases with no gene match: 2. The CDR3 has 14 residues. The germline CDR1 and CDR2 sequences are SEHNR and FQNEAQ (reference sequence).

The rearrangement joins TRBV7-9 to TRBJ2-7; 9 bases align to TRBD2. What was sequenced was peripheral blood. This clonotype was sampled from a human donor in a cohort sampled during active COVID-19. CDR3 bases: TGTGCCAGCAGCTTATCGCGGGGGGGCTACGAGCAGTACTTC. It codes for CASSLSRGGYEQYF. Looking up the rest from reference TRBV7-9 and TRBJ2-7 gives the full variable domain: DTGVSQNPRHKITKRGQNVTFRCDPISEHNRLYWYRQTLGQGPEFLTYFQNEAQLEKSRLLSDRFSAERPKGSFSTLEIQRTEQGDSAMYLCASSLSRGGYEQYFGPGTRLTVT.